This T cell receptor (beta chain) emerged from a study of shared clonotypes between healthy human individuals. Whole-study context: There were three CD4 naive, three CD4 memory, two CD8 naive and one CD8 memory plates per donor. General study points: Non-shared clonotypes displayed generation probabilities falling below those of clonotypes present in all four donors. Sampling covered blood only; tissue repertoires likely differ. Enrolling few donors narrowed the genetic and exposure-history diversity that was represented.

The CDR3 loop spans 15 amino acids. Germline CDR1 is MDHEN and CDR2 is SYDVKM. The V and J ends lost 5 bases and 2 bases, in that order; junction bases with no gene match: 6. CD45RO-negative, CCR7-positively selected cells formed the naive CD8 fraction, excluding terminally differentiated effector memory CD45RA+ cells. In regard to this clone: No antigen is known for it.

Sequencing was performed with immunoSEQ multiplex PCR; in TCRdb, only in-frame clones are kept and a portion is missing. The table has roughly 1,800,000 clones, about 95% seen once; the top ten hold 1.2%. The chain employs TRBV28 and TRBJ2-3; 8 bases are shared with TRBD1. The specimen sequenced was naive CD8+ T cells sorted from blood. The sequence came from a man in his late teens or twenties in good health. The CDR3, as DNA: TGTGCCAGCAGTAACGGACAGGGCTTCACAGATACGCAGTATTTT. Translation: CASSNGQGFTDTQYF.